This T cell receptor beta chain stems from a study of neurological immune-mediated disorders. Study conclusions and caveats: The greatest degree of TCR clonal expansion was observed in HTLV-1-associated myelopathy, with the lowest in multiple sclerosis, below that of healthy controls.

Trimming left V 4 bases short and J 1 base short, with 17 bases between. The V gene's germline CDR1 is MNHEY and CDR2 SMNVEV (reference sequence). This CDR3 has 17 residues. Every sequencing run returned over 170 million TCR-beta sequences, which were derived from 15-18 subjects. One entry per CDR3 protein results from TCRdb running MiXCR on the 5' RACE reads. The sample shows tens of thousands of distinct CDR3 sequences, just over 2.5% of them seen only once. This clonotype was recorded at least ten times. Its antigen is not known. This chain links TRBV27 with TRBJ2-1; D may correspond to TRBD1 or TRBD2 (5 bases each). Sequencing was carried out using PBMCs. The clonotype originates from a young woman with multiple sclerosis. The CDR3 DNA is TGTGCCAGCAGTTCCGGGACGGAAACCTTATCCTACAATGAGCAGTTCTTC. Translation: CASSSGTETLSYNEQFF.